This T cell receptor (beta chain) was sequenced in a study of chemoradiotherapy in HPV16-positive cancers. Study as a whole: Functional T-cell assays on two HPV16-positive patients' cells defined candidate HPV-specific clones and common TCR motifs.

In regard to this clone: Its antigen is as yet unknown.

TCRdb's table, derived via immunoSEQ multiplex PCR, lists solely in-frame clones and lacks some. The table shows about 32,000 clones, with 88% occurring only once. Repertoires were sampled repeatedly during chemoradiotherapy. Notes on the study in general: Better recurrence-free survival went with HPV-responsive T-cell expansion in HPV16-positive patients. Only two HPV16-positive patients supplied the functional HPV-specificity definition.

V was clipped by 4 bases and J by 7 bases; unmatched bases: 6. The germline V gene has CDR1 SGDLS and CDR2 YYNGEE. The CDR3 sequence is 14 residues long. The clonotype originates from a human donor with HPV-associated anogenital cancer. The sample consisted of blood, taken from a patient who underwent chemoradiotherapy. V is TRBV9 and J is TRBJ2-1; 9 nucleotides match TRBD1. The CDR3 loop is CASSTGGFQNEQFF. In DNA, the CDR3 is TGTGCCAGCAGCACAGGGGGCTTTCAAAATGAGCAGTTCTTC.